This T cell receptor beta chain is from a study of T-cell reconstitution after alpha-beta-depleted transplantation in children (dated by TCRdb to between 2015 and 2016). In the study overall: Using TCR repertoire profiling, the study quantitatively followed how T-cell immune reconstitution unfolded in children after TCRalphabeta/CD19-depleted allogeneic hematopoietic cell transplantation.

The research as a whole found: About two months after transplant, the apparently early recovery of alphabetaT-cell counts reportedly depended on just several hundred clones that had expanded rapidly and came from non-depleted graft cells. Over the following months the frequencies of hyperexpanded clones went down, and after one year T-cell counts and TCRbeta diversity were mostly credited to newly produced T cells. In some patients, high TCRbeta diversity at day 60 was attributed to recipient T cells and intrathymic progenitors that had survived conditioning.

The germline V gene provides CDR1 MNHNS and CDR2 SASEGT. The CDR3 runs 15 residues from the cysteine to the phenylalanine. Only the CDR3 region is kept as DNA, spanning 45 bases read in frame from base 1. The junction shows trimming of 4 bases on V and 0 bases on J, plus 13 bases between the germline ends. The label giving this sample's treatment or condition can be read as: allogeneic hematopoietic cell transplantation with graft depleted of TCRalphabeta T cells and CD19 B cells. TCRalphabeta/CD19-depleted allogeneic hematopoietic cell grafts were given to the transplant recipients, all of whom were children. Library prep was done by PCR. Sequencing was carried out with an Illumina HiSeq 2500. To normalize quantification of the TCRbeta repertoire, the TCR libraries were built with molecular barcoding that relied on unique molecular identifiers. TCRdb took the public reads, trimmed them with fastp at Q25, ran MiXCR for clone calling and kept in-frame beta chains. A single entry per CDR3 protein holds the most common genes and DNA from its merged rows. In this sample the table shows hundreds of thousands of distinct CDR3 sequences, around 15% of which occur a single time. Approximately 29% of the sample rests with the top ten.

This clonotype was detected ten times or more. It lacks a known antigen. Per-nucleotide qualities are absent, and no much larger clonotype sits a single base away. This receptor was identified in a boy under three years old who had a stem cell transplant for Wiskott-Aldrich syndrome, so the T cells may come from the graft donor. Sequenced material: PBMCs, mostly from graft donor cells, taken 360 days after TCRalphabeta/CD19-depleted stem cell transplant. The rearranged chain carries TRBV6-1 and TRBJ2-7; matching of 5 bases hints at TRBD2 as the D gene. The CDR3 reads CASSGADGFSYEQYF. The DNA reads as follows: TGTGCCAGCAGTGGAGCGGACGGATTCTCCTACGAGCAGTACTTC.